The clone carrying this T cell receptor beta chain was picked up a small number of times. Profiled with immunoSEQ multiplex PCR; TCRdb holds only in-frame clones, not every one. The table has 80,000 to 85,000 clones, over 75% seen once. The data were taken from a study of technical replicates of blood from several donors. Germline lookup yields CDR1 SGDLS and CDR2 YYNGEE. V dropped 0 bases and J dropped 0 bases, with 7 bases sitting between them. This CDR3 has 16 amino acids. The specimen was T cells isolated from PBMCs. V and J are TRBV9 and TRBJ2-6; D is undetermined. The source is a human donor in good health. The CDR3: CASSVGSGSGANVLTF. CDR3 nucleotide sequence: TGTGCCAGCAGCGTAGGTTCGGGCTCTGGGGCCAACGTCCTGACTTTC.